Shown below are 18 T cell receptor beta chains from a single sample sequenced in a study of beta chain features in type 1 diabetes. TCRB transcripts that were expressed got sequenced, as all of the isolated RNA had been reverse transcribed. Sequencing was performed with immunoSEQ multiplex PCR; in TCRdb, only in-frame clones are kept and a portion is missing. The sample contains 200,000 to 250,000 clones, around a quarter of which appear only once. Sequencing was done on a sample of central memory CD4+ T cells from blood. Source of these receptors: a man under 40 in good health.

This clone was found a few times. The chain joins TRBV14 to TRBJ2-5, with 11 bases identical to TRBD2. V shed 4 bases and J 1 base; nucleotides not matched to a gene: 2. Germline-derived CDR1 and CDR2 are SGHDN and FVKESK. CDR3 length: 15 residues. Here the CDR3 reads CASSLSGRGQETQYF. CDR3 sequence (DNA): TGTGCCAGCAGCCTTAGCGGGAGGGGCCAAGAGACCCAGTACTTC.

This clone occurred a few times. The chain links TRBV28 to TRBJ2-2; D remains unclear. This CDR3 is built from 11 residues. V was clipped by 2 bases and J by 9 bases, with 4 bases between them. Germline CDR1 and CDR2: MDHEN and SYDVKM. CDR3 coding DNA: TGTGCCAGCAGTTTAGCCCGGGAGCTGTTTTTT. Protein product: CASSLARELFF.

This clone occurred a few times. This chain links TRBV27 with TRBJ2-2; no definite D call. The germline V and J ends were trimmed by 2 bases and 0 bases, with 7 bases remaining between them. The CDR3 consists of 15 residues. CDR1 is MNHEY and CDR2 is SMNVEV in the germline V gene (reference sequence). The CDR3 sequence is CASSLKGTNTGELFF. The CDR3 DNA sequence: TGTGCCAGCAGTTTAAAGGGCACGAACACCGGGGAGCTGTTTTTT.

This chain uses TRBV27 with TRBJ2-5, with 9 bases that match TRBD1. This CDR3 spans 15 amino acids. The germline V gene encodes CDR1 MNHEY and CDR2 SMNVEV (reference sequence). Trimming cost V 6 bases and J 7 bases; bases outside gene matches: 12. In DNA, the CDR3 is TGTGCCAGCAGAAAGGGGACGGGACAGGGAACGACCCAGTACTTC. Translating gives CASRKGTGQGTTQYF.

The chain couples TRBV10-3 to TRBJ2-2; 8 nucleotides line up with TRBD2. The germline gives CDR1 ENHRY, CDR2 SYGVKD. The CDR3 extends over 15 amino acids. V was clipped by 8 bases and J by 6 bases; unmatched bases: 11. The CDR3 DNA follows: TGTGCCATCTCCGGCCCTACTAGCGGTTCCGGGGAGCTGTTTTTT. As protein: CAISGPTSGSGELFF.

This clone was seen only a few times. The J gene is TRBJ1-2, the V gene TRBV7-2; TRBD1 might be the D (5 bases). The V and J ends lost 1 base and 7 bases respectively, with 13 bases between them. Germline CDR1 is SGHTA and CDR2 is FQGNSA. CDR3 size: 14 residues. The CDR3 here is CASSLERGVSGYTF. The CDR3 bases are TGTGCCAGCAGCTTAGAAAGGGGTGTAAGTGGCTACACCTTC.

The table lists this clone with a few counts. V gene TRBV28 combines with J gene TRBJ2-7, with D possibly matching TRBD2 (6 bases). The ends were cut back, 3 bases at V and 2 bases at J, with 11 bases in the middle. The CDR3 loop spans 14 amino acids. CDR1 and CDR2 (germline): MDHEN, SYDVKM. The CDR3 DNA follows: TGTGCCAGCAGTTTGGTAGCGGTCCCCTACGAGCAGTACTTC. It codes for CASSLVAVPYEQYF.

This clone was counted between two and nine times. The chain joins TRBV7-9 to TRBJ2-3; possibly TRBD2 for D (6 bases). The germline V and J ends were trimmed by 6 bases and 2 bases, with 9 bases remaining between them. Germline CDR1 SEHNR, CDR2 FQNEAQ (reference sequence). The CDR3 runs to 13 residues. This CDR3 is CASSRLVTDTQYF. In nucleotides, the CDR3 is TGTGCCAGCAGTCGACTAGTCACAGATACGCAGTATTTT.

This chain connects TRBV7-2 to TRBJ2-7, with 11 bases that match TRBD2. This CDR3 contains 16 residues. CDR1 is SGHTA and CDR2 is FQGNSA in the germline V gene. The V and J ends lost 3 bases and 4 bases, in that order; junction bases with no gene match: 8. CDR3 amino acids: CASSLDGASGRYEQYF. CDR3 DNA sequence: TGTGCCAGCAGCTTGGATGGGGCTAGCGGGAGGTACGAGCAGTACTTC.

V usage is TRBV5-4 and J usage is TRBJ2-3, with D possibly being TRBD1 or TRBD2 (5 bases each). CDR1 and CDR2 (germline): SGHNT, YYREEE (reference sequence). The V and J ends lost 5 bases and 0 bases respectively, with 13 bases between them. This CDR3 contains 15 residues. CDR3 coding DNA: TGTGCCAGCAGGGGGGTATCGTCTAGCACAGATACGCAGTATTTT. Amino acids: CASRGVSSSTDTQYF.

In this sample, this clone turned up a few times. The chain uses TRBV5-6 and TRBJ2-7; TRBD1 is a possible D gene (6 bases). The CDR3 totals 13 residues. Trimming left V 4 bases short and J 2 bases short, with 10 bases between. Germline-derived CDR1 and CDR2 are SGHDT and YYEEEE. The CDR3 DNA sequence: TGTGCCAGCAGCCGCGGACAGACCTACGAGCAGTACTTC. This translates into CASSRGQTYEQYF.

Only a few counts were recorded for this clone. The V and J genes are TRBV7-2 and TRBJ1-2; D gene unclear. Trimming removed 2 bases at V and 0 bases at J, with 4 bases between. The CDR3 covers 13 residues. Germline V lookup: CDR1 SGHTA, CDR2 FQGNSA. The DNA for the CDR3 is TGTGCCAGCAGCTTAACATCTAACTATGGCTACACCTTC. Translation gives CASSLTSNYGYTF.

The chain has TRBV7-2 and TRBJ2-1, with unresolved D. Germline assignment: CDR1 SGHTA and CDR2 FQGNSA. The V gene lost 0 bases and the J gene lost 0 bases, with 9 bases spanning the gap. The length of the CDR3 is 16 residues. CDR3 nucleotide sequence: TGTGCCAGCAGCTTAGCCAGCGTTCTCTCCTACAATGAGCAGTTCTTC. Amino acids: CASSLASVLSYNEQFF.

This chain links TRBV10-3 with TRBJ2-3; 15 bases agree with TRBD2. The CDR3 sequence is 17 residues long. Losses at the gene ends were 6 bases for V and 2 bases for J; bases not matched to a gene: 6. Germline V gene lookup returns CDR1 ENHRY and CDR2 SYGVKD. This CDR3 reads CAIRPGLAGGITDTQYF. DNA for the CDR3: TGTGCCATCAGACCGGGACTAGCGGGGGGTATCACAGATACGCAGTATTTT.

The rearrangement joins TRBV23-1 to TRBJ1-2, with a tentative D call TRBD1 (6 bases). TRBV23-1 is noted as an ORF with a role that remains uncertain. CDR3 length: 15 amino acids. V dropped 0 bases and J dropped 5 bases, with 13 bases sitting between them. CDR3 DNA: TGCGCCAGCAGTCAATCGGGGGCGGATCGATATGGCTACACCTTC. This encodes CASSQSGADRYGYTF.

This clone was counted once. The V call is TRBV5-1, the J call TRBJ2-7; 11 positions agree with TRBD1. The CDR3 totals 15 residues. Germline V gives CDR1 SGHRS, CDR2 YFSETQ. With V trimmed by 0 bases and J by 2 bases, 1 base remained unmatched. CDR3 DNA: TGCGCCAGCAGCTTGGAGGGACAGGGGGCCTACGAGCAGTACTTC. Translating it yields CASSLEGQGAYEQYF.

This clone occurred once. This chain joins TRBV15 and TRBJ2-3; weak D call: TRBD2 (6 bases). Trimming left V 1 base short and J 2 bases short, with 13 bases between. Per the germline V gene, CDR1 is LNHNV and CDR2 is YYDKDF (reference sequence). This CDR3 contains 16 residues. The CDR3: CATSRGGSGVTDTQYF. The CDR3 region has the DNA TGTGCCACCAGCAGAGGGGGTAGCGGAGTCACAGATACGCAGTATTTT.

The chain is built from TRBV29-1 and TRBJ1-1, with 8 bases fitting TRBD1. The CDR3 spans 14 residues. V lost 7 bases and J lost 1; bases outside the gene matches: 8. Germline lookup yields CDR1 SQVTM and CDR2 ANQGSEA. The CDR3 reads CSASPGGGNTEAFF. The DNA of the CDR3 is TGCAGCGCCAGTCCAGGGGGCGGGAACACTGAAGCTTTCTTT.